This T cell receptor (beta chain) was recorded in a study of control samples from healthy donors and cancer patients. Sequenced by immunoSEQ multiplex PCR; TCRdb stores in-frame clones only, minus some. The sample shows about 410,000 clones, approximately 90% of them seen only once. CDR1 and CDR2 from the germline V gene are SGHAT and FQNNGV. V dropped 1 base and J dropped 4; count of bases not matched to a gene: 7. This CDR3 has 16 amino acids. This receptor was obtained from a man in his forties with head and neck cancer. The V and J genes are TRBV11-2 and TRBJ2-3; 8 positions agree with TRBD2. The sequenced sample consisted of PBMCs. CDR3 in DNA: TGTGCCAGCAGCTTAGCCACCGGGACTAGGCCAGATACGCAGTATTTT. It encodes CASSLATGTRPDTQYF.